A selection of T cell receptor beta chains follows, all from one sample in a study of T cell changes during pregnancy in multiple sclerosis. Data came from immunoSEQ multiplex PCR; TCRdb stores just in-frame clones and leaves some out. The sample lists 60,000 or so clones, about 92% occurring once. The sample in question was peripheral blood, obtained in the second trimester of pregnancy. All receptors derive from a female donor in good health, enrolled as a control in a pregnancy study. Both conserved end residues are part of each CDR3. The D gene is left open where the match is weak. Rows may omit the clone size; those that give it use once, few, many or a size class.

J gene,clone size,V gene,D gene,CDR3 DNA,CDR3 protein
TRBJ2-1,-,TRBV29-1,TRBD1,TGCAGCTCCTCTAGGGGACAGGGCTACAATGAGCAGTTCTTC,CSSSRGQGYNEQFF
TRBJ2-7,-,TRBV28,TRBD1,TGTGCCAGCACCGCGGACAGGGTAGCCTACGAGCAGTACTTC,CASTADRVAYEQYF
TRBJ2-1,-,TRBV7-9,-,TGTGCCAGCAGCGAGGCGTCGGGGGATTCCTACAATGAGCAGTTCTTC,CASSEASGDSYNEQFF
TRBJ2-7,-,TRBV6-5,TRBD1,TGTGCCAGCACCGACGGACAGGGTGTCACCTACGAGCAGTACTTC,CASTDGQGVTYEQYF
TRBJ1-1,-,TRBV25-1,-,TGTGCCAGCAGTTGGGGCCGGGCGACGAACACTGAAGCTTTCTTT,CASSWGRATNTEAFF
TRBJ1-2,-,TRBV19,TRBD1,TGTGCCAGTAGTCCCGGGACAGGGAATGGCTACACCTTC,CASSPGTGNGYTF
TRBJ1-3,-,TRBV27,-,TGTGCCAGCAGTTTAGGGACACCGATCTCTGGAAACACCATATATTTT,CASSLGTPISGNTIYF
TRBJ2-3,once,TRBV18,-,TGTGCCAGCTCACCAGCAGGCCCGCCAGATACGCAGTATTTT,CASSPAGPPDTQYF
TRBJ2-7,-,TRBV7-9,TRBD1,TGTGCCAGCACCCGGACAGGAACTACCTACGAGCAGTACTTC,CASTRTGTTYEQYF
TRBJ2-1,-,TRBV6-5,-,TGTGCCAGCAGTTACTCGCCTAACAATGAGCAGTTCTTC,CASSYSPNNEQFF
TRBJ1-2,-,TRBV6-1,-,TGTGCCAGCAGTGAACCAGGCTCAGGCTCCTATGGCTACACCTTC,CASSEPGSGSYGYTF
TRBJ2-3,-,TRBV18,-,TGTGCCAGCTCACCCTTAAACACAGATACGCAGTATTTT,CASSPLNTDTQYF
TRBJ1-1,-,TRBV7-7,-,TGTGCTAGCAGTTTCAGGGATTCTCACGACACTGAAGCTTTCTTT,CASSFRDSHDTEAFF
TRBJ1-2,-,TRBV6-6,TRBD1,TGTGCCAGCAGTTCACTCGACAGGGGATCCTATGGCTACACCTTC,CASSSLDRGSYGYTF
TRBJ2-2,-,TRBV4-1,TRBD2,TGCGCCAGCAGCCAAGATCTTGGCCCGGGGAGGGGAAACACCGGGGAGCTGTTTTTT,CASSQDLGPGRGNTGELFF
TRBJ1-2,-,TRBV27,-,TGTGCCAGCAGTCCTCTGGGCAGCTATGGCTACACCTTC,CASSPLGSYGYTF
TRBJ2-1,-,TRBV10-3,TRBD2,TGTGCCATCGGGACTAGCGGCAGCCAATTACCACGGGAGCAGTTCTTC,CAIGTSGSQLPREQFF
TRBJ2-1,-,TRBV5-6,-,TGTGCCAGCAGCCCCAAAGGGGCAGATGAGCAGTTCTTC,CASSPKGADEQFF
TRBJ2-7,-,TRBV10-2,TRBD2,TGCGCCAGCAGTGAACTGGCGGGAGGTGGTTACGAGCAGTACTTC,CASSELAGGGYEQYF
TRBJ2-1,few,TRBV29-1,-,TGCAGCTCTAGGTCACTAGGTAAGGTTGAGCAGTTCTTC,CSSRSLGKVEQFF
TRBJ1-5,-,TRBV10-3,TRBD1,TGTGCCACTCGACAGGGGACGGGTAGCAATCAGCCCCAGCATTTT,CATRQGTGSNQPQHF
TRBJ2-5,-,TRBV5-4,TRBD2,TGTGCCAGCAGCTTGGATCTGGGGAGGGCGGAGACCCAGTACTTC,CASSLDLGRAETQYF
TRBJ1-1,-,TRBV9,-,TGTGCCAGCAACCTCCGGGAGAACACTGAAGCTTTCTTT,CASNLRENTEAFF
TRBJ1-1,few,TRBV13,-,TGTGCCAGCAGCTTTATGGGACACATGAACACTGAAGCTTTCTTT,CASSFMGHMNTEAFF
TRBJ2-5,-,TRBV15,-,TGTGCCACCAGCAGGGCCGGGACCTCATTGCGGGGGACCCAGTACTTC,CATSRAGTSLRGTQYF
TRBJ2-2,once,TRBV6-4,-,TGTGCCAGCACCTCGGGACTCTACACCGGGGAGCTGTTTTTT,CASTSGLYTGELFF
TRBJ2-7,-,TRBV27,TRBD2,TGTGCCAGCAGTTCTCGGGCGGGAGGGGGCTCCTACGAGCAGTACTTC,CASSSRAGGGSYEQYF